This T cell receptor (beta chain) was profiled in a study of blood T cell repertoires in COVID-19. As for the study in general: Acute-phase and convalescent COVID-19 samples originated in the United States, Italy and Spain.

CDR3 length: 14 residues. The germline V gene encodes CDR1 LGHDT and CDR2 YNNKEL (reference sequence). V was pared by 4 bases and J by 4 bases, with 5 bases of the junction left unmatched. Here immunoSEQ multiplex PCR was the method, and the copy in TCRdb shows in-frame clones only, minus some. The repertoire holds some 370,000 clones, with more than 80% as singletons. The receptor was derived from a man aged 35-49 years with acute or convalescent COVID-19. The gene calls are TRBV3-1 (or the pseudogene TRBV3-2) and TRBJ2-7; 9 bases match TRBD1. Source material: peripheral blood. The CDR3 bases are TGTGCCAGCAGCCCCGGACAGGGGTGGTACGAGCAGTACTTC. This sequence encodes CASSPGQGWYEQYF.